This T cell receptor (beta chain) was captured in a study of shared clonotypes between healthy human individuals. Study-wide points: Shared across a handful of donors were approximately 5% of the naive CD4 clonotypes. Researchers sampled blood only, noting tissue repertoires likely differ.

This CDR3 has 13 residues. The germline V gene encodes CDR1 SEHNR and CDR2 FQNEAQ (reference sequence). The V segment lost 5 bases and the J segment 5 bases; nucleotides outside the gene matches: 5. Each PCR replicate from the sorted subsets contained about 200 ng DNA, which is 25,000 to 30,000 T cell genomes. Some clones are missing from TCRdb's copy, which holds only in-frame ones; the method was immunoSEQ multiplex PCR. The top ten clones hold 0.11% of a sample with a few hundred thousand clones, 95% to 96% of them seen once. The naive CD8 fraction comprised CD45RO-negative cells positively selected for CCR7 and excluded terminally differentiated effector memory CD45RA+ cells. This clone was observed a handful of times. As yet, its antigen is unknown.

Input material: naive CD8+ T cells sorted from blood. The V call is TRBV7-9, the J call TRBJ1-1, with 7 bases fitting TRBD1. The clonotype originates from a woman in her thirties in good health. The CDR3, as DNA: TGTGCCAGCAGCCCTGGGACAGAGACTGAAGCTTTCTTT. It codes for CASSPGTETEAFF. Based on the CDR3 plus reference TRBV7-9 and TRBJ1-1, the full variable domain is DTGVSQNPRHKITKRGQNVTFRCDPISEHNRLYWYRQTLGQGPEFLTYFQNEAQLEKSRLLSDRFSAERPKGSFSTLEIQRTEQGDSAMYLCASSPGTETEAFFGQGTRLTVV.